The clone carrying this T cell receptor (beta chain) has only one observation. Its target is not known. CDR3 size: 13 residues. V dropped 7 bases and J dropped 6 bases, with 15 bases sitting between them. Germline assignment: CDR1 LNHDA and CDR2 SQIVND (reference sequence). The PCR had 60 Vbeta and 13 Jbeta primers. The table came from immunoSEQ multiplex PCR; TCRdb's copy has only in-frame clones and leaves some out. The sample carries 90,000 to 110,000 clones, 77% recorded once. The data belong to a study of cytomegalovirus exposure and HLA in healthy donors. Findings and caveats of the study: Rare TCR sequences predominated, though certain public TCRs were found in many donors.

This sequence joins TRBV19 and TRBJ1-2, with TRBD1 as a possible D gene (5 bases). This TCR came from a woman aged 40 to 50 in good health and CMV-seropositive. The sequenced sample consisted of PBMCs. This CDR3 is CASTPPDRDGYTF. CDR3 nucleotide sequence: TGTGCCAGTACCCCCCCCGACAGAGATGGCTACACCTTC.